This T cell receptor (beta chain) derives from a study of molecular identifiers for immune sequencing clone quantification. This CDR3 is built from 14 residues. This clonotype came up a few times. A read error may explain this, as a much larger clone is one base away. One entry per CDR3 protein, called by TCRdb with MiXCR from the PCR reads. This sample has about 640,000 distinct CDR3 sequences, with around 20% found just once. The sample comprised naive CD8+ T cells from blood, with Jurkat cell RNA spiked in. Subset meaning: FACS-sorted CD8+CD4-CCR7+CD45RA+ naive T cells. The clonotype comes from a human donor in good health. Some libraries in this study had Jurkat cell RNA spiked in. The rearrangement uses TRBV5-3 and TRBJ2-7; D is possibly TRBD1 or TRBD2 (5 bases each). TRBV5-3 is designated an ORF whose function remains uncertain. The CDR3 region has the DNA TGTGCCAGCAGCTTGGTTCTCAATAGGGACGAGCAGTGCTTC. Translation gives CASSLVLNRDEQCF.